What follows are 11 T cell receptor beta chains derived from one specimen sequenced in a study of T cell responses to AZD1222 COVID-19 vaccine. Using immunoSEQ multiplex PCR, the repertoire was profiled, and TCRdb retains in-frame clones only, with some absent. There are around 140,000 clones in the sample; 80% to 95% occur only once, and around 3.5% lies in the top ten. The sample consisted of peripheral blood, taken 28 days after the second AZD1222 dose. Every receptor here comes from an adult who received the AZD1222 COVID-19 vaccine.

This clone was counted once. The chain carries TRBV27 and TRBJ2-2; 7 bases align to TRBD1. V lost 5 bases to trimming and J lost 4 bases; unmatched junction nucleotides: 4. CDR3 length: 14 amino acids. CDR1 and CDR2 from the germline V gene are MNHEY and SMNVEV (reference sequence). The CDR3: CASSRQGGTGELFF. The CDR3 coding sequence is TGTGCCAGCAGTCGACAGGGCGGCACCGGGGAGCTGTTTTTT.

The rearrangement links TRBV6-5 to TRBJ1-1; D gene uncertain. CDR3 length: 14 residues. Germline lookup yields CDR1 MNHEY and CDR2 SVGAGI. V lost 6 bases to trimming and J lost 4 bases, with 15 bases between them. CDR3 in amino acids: CASSSARDGTEAFF. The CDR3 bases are TGTGCCAGCAGCTCCGCTCGAGATGGCACTGAAGCTTTCTTT.

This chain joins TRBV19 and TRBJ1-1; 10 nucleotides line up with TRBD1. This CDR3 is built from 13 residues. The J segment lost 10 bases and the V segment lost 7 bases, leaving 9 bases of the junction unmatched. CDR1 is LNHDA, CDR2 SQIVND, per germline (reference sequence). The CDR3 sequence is CASTIRDRGLAFF. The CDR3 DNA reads TGTGCCAGTACGATCCGGGACAGGGGTTTAGCTTTCTTT.

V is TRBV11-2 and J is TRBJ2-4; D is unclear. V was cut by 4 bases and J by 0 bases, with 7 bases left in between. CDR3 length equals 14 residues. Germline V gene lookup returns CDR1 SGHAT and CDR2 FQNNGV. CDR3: CASSSYIAKNIQYF. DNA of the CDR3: TGTGCCAGCAGCTCCTACATAGCCAAAAACATTCAGTACTTC.

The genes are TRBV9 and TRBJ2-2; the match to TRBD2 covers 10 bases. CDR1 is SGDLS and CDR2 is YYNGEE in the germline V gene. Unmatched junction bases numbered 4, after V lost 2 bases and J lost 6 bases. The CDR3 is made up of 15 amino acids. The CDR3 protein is CASSVSGGGSGELFF. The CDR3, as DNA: TGTGCCAGCAGCGTCAGCGGGGGGGGATCCGGGGAGCTGTTTTTT.

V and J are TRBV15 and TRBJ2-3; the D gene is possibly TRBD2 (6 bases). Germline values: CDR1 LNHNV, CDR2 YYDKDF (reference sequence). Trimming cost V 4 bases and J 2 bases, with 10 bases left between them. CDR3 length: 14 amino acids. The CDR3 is CATSIGRVTDTQYF. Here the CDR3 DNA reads TGTGCCACCAGCATCGGGAGAGTCACAGATACGCAGTATTTT.

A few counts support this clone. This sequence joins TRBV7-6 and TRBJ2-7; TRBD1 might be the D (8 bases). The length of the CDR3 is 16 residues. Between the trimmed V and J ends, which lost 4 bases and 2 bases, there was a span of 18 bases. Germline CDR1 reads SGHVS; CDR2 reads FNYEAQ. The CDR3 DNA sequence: TGTGCCAGCAGCTCTATACGGACAGGGAGGGCCTACGAGCAGTACTTC. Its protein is CASSSIRTGRAYEQYF.

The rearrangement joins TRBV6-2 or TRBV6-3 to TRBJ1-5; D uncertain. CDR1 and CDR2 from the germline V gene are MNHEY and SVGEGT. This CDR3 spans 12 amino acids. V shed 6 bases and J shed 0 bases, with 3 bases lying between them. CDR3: CASSPSNQPQHF. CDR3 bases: TGTGCCAGCAGCCCTAGCAATCAGCCCCAGCATTTT.

The CDR3 DNA is TGTGCCAGCAGCCCCACCCGGGACAGGGATGGAGCTTTCTTT. Translating it yields CASSPTRDRDGAFF. The chain combines TRBV28 with TRBJ1-1; 9 bases are a match to TRBD1. Germline CDR1 is MDHEN and CDR2 is SYDVKM. J lost 10 bases, V lost 6 bases, and 12 bases had no gene match. CDR3 length: 14 residues.

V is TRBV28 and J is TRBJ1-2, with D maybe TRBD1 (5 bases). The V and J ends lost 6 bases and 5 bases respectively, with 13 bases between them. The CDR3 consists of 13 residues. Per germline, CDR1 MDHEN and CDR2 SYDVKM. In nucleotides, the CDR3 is TGTGCCAGCAGACCCAGACAGAGTTATGGCTACACCTTC. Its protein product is CASRPRQSYGYTF.

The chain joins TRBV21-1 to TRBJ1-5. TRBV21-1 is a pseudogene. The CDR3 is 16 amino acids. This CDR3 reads CASSKARVSSNQPQHF. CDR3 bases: TGTGCCAGCAGCAAAGCGCGGGTGAGTAGCAATCAGCCCCAGCATTTT.